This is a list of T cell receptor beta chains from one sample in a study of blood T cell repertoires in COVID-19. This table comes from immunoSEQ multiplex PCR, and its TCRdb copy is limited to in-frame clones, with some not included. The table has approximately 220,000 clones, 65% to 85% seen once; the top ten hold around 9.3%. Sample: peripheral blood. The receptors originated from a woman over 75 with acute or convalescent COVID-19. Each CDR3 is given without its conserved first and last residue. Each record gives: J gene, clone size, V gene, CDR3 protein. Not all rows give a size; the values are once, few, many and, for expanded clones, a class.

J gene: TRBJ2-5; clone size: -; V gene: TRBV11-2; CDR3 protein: ASSFRGQQQETQY
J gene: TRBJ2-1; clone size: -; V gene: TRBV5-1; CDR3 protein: ASSLAASGRNEQF
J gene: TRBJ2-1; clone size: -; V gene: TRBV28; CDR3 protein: ASSFRGRANEQF
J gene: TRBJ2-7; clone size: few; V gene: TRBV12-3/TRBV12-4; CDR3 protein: ASSFAGRSRQY
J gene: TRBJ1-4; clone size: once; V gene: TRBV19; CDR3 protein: ATSEVFLPQNEKLF
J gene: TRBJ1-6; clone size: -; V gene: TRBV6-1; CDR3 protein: ASSVFSDTGGNSPLH
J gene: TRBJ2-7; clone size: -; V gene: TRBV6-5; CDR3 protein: ASSIQGGPYEQY
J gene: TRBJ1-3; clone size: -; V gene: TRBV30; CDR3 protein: AWSAGTGTGNTIY
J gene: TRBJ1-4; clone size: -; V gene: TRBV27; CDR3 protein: ASSPAGSNEKLF
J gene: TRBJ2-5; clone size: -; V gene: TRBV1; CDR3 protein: TSSQDPREGGETQY
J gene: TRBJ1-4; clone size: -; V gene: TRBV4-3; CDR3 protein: ASSQQGAFEKLF
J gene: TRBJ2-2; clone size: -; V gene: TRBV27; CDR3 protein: ASSLFYPGLAGTGELF
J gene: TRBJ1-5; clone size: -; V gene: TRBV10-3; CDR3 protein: AIRSTDNQPQH
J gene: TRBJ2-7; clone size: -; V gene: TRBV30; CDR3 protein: ACGGQVSNEQY
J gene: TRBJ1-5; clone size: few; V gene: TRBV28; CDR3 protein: ASSSLRGRGNNQPQH
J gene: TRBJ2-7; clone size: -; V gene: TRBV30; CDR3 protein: AWSGLLNRQLGITYEQY
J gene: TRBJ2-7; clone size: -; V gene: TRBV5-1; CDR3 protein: ASSPGSSYEQY
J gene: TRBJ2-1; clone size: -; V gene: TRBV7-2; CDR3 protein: ASSPRQGGYNEQF
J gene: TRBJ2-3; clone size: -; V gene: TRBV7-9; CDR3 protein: ASSLEAVTDTQY
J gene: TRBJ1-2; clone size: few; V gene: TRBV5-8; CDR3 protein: ASSLGRGNT
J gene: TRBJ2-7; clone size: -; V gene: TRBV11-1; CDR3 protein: ASSLARYGTSYEQY
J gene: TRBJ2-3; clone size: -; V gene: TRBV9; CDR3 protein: ASSVGASGYSTDTQY
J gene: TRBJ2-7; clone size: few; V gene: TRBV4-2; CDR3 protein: ASSPAGGSYEQY
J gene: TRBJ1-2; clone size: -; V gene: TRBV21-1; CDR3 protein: AGEQGFFYGYT
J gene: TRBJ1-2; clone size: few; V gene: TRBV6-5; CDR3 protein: ASSLLGRNYGYT
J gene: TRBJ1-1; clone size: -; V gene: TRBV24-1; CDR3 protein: ATSTSGALNTEAF
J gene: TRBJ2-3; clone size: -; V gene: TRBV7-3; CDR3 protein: ASSFAAGGSTDTQY
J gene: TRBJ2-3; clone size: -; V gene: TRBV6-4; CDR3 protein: ASSEAGRSTDTQY
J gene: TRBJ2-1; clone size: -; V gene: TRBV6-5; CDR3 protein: ASSYSIRLAGSEQF